Given below is one T cell receptor (beta chain) in context. The antigen is undetermined. These data come from a study of beta chain features in type 1 diabetes. General study results and limits: TCRB repertoires of naive, central memory and Treg cells appeared more similar among patients than among healthy donors. In every one of the four CD4+ subsets, TCRB CDR3s were moderately but significantly shorter in Type 1 diabetes patients. PCR might pick shorter templates more often, in the same way for patients and controls.

Isolated RNA was reverse transcribed in full, so expressed TCRB transcripts were sequenced. TCRdb keeps only in-frame clones here, not all; method: immunoSEQ multiplex PCR. The sample includes hundreds of thousands of clones, about 14% seen only once; the top ten take around 0.04%. This CDR3 is 14 amino acids long. Germline CDR1 reads GTSNPN; CDR2 reads SVGIG (reference sequence). V lost 3 bases to trimming and J lost 8 bases; unmatched junction nucleotides: 9. One heparinised blood draw, averaging about 100 mL, came from each donor. Purities over 95% were achieved in all sorted populations. Sequencing input: naive CD4+ T cells from blood. This TCR came from a man between 18 and 35 years old with type 1 diabetes. The V call is TRBV30, the J call TRBJ2-1, with TRBD2 matching 8 bases. CDR3 in amino acids: CAWSGPGLVDEQFF. CDR3 in DNA: TGTGCCTGGAGCGGTCCGGGACTAGTAGATGAGCAGTTCTTC.